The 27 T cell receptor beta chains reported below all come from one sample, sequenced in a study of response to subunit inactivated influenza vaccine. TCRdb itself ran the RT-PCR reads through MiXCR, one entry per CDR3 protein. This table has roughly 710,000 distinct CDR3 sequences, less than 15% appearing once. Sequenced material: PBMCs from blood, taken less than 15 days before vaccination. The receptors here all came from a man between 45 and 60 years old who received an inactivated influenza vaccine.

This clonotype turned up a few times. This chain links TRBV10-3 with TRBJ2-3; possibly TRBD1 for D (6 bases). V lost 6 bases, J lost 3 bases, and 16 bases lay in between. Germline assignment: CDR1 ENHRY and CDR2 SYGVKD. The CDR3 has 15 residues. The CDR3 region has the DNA TGTGCCATCAGCTTACAGGGAAGGGGTACAGATACGCAGTATTTT. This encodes CAISLQGRGTDTQYF.

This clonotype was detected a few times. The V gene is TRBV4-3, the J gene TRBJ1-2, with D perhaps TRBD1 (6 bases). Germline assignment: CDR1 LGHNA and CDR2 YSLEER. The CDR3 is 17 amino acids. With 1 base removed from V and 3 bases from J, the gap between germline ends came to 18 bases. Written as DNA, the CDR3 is TGCGCCAGCAGCCAAGGTTTCCTTGGAGGGGGTGACTATGGCTACACCTTC. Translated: CASSQGFLGGGDYGYTF.

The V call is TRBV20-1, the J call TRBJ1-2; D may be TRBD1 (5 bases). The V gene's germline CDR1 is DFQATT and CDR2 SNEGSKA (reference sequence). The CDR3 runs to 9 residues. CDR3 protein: CMGREGYTF. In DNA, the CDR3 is TGCATGGGCAGGGAAGGCTACACCTTC.

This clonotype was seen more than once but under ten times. CDR3 sequence: CASSTPESSYNEQFF. DNA for the CDR3: TGTGCCAGCAGCACTCCGGAGAGCTCCTACAATGAGCAGTTCTTC. The rearrangement uses TRBV11-2 and TRBJ2-1; D uncertain. V lost 5 bases, J lost 0 bases, and 11 bases lay in between. This CDR3 spans 15 amino acids. From germline, CDR1 is SGHAT and CDR2 FQNNGV.

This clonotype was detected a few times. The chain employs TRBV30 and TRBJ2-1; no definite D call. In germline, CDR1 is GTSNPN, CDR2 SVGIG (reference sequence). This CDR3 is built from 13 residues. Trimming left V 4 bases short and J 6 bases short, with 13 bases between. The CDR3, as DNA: TGTGCCTGGAAAATAGACTTCGGCAATGAGCAGTTCTTC. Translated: CAWKIDFGNEQFF.

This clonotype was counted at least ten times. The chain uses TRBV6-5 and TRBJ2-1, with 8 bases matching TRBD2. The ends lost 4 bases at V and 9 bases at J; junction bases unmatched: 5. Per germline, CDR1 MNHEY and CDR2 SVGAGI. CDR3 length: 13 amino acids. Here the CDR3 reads CASSSHSGIEQFF. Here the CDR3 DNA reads TGTGCCAGCAGTTCCCATAGCGGGATTGAGCAGTTCTTC.

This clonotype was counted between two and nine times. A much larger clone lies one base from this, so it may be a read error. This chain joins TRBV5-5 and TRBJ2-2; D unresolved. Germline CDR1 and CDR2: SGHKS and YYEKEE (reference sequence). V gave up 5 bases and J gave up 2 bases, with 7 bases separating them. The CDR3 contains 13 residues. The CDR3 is CASSLHNTGELFF. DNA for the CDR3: TGTGCCAGCAGTTTACACAACACCGGGGAGCTGTTTTTT.

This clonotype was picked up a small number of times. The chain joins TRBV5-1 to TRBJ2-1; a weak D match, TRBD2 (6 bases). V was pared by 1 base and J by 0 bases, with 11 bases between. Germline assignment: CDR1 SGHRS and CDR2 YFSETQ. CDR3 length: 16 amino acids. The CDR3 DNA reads TGCGCCAGCAGCTTGTGGGGGGAGAACTCCTACAATGAGCAGTTCTTC. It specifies CASSLWGENSYNEQFF.

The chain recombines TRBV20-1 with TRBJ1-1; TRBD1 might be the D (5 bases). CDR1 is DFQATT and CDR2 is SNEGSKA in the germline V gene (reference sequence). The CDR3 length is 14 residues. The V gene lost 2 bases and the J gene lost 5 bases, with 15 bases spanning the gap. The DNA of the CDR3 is TGCAGTGCTAGAAGTGCGGGGCAAGGGACTGAAGCTTTCTTT. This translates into CSARSAGQGTEAFF.

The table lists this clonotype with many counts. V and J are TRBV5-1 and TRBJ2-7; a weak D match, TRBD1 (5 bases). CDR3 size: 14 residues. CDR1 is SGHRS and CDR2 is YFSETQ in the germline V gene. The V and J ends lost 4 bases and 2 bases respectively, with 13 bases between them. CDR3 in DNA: TGCGCCAGCAGCCGAGGACAAGGCGCCTACGAGCAGTACTTC. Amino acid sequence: CASSRGQGAYEQYF.

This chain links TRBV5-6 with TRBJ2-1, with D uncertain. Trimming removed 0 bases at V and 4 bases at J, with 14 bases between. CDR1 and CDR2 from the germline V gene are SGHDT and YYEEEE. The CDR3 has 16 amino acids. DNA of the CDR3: TGTGCCAGCAGCTTGGCCTACATCAGTTTATACAATGAGCAGTTCTTC. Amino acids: CASSLAYISLYNEQFF. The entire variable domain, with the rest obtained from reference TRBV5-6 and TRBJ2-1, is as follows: DAGVTQSPTHLIKTRGQQVTLRCSPKSGHDTVSWYQQALGQGPQFIFQYYEEEERQRGNFPDRFSGHQFPNYSSELNVNALLLGDSALYLCASSLAYISLYNEQFFGPGTRLTVL.

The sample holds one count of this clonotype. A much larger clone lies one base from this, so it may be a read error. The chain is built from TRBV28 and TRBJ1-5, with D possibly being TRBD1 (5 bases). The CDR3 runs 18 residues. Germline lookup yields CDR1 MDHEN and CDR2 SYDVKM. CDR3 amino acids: CASSSWRRSRVGNRPQHF. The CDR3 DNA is TGTGCCAGCAGTTCCTGGAGAAGGTCCAGGGTGGGCAATCGGCCCCAGCATTTT.

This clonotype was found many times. CDR3 in DNA: TGCTGCCACGGGGAAACCACAGATACGCAGTATTTT. Translating it yields CCHGETTDTQYF. This sequence joins TRBV29-1 and TRBJ2-3; perhaps TRBD2 as D (5 bases). This CDR3 region has 12 residues. CDR1 is SQVTM, CDR2 ANQGSEA, per germline.

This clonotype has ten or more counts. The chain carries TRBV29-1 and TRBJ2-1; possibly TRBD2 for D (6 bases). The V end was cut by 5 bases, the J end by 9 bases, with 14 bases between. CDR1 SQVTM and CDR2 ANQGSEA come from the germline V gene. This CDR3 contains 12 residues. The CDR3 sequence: CSVHPGAGEQFF. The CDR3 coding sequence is TGCAGCGTTCACCCGGGAGCAGGTGAGCAGTTCTTC.

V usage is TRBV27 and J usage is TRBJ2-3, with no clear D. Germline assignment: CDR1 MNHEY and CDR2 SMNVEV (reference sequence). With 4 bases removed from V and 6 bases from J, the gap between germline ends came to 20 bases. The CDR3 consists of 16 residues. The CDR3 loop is CASSSRGGFSVDTQYF. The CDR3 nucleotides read TGTGCCAGCAGTTCCCGCGGTGGGTTCTCGGTCGATACGCAGTATTTT.

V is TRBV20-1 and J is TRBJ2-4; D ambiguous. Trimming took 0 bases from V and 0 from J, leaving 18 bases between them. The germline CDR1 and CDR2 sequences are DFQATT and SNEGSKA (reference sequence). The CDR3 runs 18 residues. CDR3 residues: CSARDGQELILAKNIQYF. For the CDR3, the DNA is TGCAGTGCTAGAGATGGCCAGGAACTAATTCTAGCCAAAAACATTCAGTACTTC.

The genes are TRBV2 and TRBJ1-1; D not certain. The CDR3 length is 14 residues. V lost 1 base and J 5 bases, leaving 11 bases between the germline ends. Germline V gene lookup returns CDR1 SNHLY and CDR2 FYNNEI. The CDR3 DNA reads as TGTGCCAGCAGTGAAGAAGGAGGTCGGACTGAAGCTTTCTTT. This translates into CASSEEGGRTEAFF.

DNA for the CDR3: TGTGCCAGCAGCGAAGGGACAGGGTTGGGCAATGAGCAGTTCTTC. Its translation: CASSEGTGLGNEQFF. This chain joins TRBV6-4 and TRBJ2-1, with 9 nucleotides matching TRBD1. From germline, CDR1 is MRHNA and CDR2 SNTAGT. Losses at the gene ends were 6 bases for V and 6 bases for J; bases not matched to a gene: 9. The CDR3 covers 15 residues.

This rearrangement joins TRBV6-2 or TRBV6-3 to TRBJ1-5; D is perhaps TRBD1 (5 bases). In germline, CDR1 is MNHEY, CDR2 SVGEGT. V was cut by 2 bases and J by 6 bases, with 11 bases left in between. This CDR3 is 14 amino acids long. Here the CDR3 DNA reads TGTGCCAGCAGTTACGCACTTGGGGGTCAGCCCCAGCATTTT. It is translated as CASSYALGGQPQHF.

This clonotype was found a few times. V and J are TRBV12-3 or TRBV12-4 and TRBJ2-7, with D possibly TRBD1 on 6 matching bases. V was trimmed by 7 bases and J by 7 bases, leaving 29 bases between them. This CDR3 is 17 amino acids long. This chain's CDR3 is CASTVTPQGTRVLEQYF. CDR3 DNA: TGTGCCAGCACCGTAACTCCCCAGGGGACCCGGGTTTTAGAGCAGTACTTC.

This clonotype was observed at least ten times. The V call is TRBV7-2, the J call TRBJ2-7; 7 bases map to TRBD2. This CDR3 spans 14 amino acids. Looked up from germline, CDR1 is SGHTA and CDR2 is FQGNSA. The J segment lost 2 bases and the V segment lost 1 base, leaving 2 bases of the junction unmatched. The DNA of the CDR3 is TGTGCCAGCAGCTTAGTGGCGGGGGCCTACGAGCAGTACTTC. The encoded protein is CASSLVAGAYEQYF.

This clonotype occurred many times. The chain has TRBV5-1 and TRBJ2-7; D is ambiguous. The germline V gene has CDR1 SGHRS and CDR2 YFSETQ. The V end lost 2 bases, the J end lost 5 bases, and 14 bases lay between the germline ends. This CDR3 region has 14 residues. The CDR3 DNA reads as TGCGCCAGCAGCTTTCGTACAAATGACGACGAGCAGTACTTC. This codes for CASSFRTNDDEQYF.

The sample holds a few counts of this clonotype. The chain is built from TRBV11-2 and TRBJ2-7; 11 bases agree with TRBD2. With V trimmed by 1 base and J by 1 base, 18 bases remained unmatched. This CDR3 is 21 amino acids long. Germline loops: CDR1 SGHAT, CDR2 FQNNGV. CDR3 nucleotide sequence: TGTGCCAGCAGCTTAGTGGCTAGCGGGGGGTTCAAGTCTCAGTCATCCTACGAGCAGTACTTC. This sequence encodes CASSLVASGGFKSQSSYEQYF.

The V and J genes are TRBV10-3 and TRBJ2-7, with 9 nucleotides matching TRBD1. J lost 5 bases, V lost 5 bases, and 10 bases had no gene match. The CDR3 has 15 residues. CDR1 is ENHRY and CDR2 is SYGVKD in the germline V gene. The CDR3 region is CAISNQGQGLDEQYF. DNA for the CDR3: TGTGCCATCAGTAACCAGGGACAGGGTTTGGACGAGCAGTACTTC.

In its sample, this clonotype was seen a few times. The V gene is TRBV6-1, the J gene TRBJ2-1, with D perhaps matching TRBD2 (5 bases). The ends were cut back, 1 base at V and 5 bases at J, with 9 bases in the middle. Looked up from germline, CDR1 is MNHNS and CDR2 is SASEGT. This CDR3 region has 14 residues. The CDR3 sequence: CASSEEWRDNEQFF. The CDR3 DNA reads TGTGCCAGCAGTGAAGAGTGGCGGGACAATGAGCAGTTCTTC.

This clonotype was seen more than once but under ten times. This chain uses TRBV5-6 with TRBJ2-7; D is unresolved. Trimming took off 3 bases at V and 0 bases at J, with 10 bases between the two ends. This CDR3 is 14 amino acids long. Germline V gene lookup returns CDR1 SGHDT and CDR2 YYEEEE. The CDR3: CASSSNFYSYEQYF. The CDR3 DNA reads TGTGCCAGCAGCTCGAATTTCTACTCCTACGAGCAGTACTTC.

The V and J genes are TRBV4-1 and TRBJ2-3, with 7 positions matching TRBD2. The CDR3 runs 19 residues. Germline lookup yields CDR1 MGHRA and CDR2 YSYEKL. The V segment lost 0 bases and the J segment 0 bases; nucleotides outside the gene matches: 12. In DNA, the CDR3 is TGCGCCAGCAGCCAAGATCAGTTCCCTAGGGGAGGGAGCACAGATACGCAGTATTTT. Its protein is CASSQDQFPRGGSTDTQYF.